Here is one TCR beta chain with its context. Its binding antigen is unknown. Per-base quality was not reported, and no clone a single base away is much larger than it. The record originates from a study of radiotherapy plus CTLA-4 blockade in lung cancer (dated by TCRdb to between 2018 and 2020). About the study as a whole: Objective responses were observed in approximately 17% of enrolled patients, and disease control was achieved in around 30%. Here is what the overall study found, with its caveats: Early dynamic changes in blood T cell clones, together with increased serum interferon-beta after radiation, were reported as the strongest predictors of response. After treatment with radiotherapy and ipilimumab, TCR clones that originated in tumors expanded in peripheral blood.

The study tested focal radiation therapy combined with CTLA-4 blockade (ipilimumab) in patients with chemo-refractory metastatic non-small-cell lung cancer. Library method: the immunoSEQ multiplex PCR assay. In its TCRdb copy, this immuneACCESS table keeps in-frame sequences only and misses some clones. Where compared with another copy, unresolved V genes explain less than half of these, and the others have no known cause. The sample table contains under 65,000 clones; only one count was recorded for more than 75% of them. The top ten clones comprise 7.5% to 9.5% of the sample. V loses 2 bases of germline sequence and J loses 1 base, and the interval between the two ends is 9 bases. From the cysteine up to the phenylalanine, the CDR3 has a length of 15 residues. Of all the DNA, just the CDR3 is kept, 45 bases in frame from base 1. CDR1 LNHDA and CDR2 SQIVND were looked up in the germline V gene (reference sequence).

The receptor was derived from a human donor with non-small cell lung cancer who had a complete response to radiotherapy plus ipilimumab. Here the sequenced sample was peripheral blood, taken from a patient treated with radiotherapy plus ipilimumab. The receptor chain draws on TRBV19 and TRBJ1-5, with the D gene call left open. Read as DNA, the sequence is TGTGCCAGTAGTATAAGGACGGGGAGCAATCAGCCCCAGCATTTT. Its translation is CASSIRTGSNQPQHF.